This T cell receptor beta chain was retrieved from a study of blood T cell repertoires in COVID-19. Study-wide context: Acute-phase and convalescent COVID-19 samples originated in the United States, Italy and Spain.

Data came from immunoSEQ multiplex PCR; TCRdb stores just in-frame clones and leaves some out. The sample lists 55,000 to 80,000 clones; roughly 68% were seen once. The CDR3 sequence is 18 residues long. CDR1 is SGHTA and CDR2 is FQGNSA in the germline V gene. V lost 7 bases and J lost 4; bases outside the gene matches: 15. This clonotype was obtained from a woman older than 75 with acute or convalescent COVID-19. The chain joins TRBV7-2 to TRBJ2-7, with 14 bases that match TRBD2. The sequenced material came from peripheral blood. The CDR3 DNA reads as TGTGCCAGCACCCCCGGGGGAGCGGGACTAGCGGGAGATTACGAGCAGTACTTC. It is translated as CASTPGGAGLAGDYEQYF.